The 9 T cell receptor beta chains below all came from one sample that was sequenced in a study of OX40 agonist ivuxolimab in advanced cancers. Assay: immunoSEQ multiplex PCR; the TCRdb copy retains only in-frame clones and omits some. This sample carries 95,000 to 100,000 clones, about 79% of them seen once, and the ten largest clones take 1.4% to 1.5%. The sample here was CD4+ or CD8+ T cells sorted from blood, taken in a trial of the OX40 agonist ivuxolimab. Receptor source: an adult with an advanced solid tumor such as melanoma, head and neck, liver or kidney cancer.

The chain carries TRBV6-5 and TRBJ1-3; D gene ambiguous. V gave up 5 bases and J gave up 2 bases, with 13 bases separating them. The CDR3 spans 15 residues. The V gene's germline CDR1 is MNHEY and CDR2 SVGAGI. The CDR3 is CASSPRGSAGNTIYF. The CDR3 nucleotides are TGTGCCAGCAGTCCTCGGGGTTCAGCTGGAAACACCATATATTTT.

This chain joins TRBV7-6 and TRBJ1-3; 8 nucleotides line up with TRBD1. After removal of 1 base from V and 0 bases from J, the junction contained 5 bases not matched to a gene. CDR1 SGHVS and CDR2 FNYEAQ come from the germline V gene. The CDR3 is 17 residues long. As DNA, the CDR3 is TGTGCCAGCAGCTTAGGGGCAGGGGGCTTCTCTGGAAACACCATATATTTT. Its translation: CASSLGAGGFSGNTIYF.

The chain carries TRBV5-1 and TRBJ2-4; 9 bases align to TRBD1. The CDR3 has 14 amino acids. Looked up from germline, CDR1 is SGHRS and CDR2 is YFSETQ. Germline trimming cut 0 bases from V and 6 bases from J; bases unmatched to any gene: 1. CDR3 sequence (DNA): TGCGCCAGCAGCTTGGCACAGGGGGCAAACATTCAGTACTTC. Encoded protein: CASSLAQGANIQYF.

This clone occurred a few times. The chain recombines TRBV7-2 with TRBJ2-5; possibly TRBD2 for D (5 bases). This CDR3 contains 13 residues. Germline V gives CDR1 SGHTA, CDR2 FQGNSA. V dropped 1 base and J dropped 5 bases, with 8 bases sitting between them. CDR3 bases: TGTGCCAGCAGCTTAGTTGGGAGTGAGACCCAGTACTTC. Encoded protein: CASSLVGSETQYF.

This chain links TRBV7-2 with TRBJ2-3; possibly TRBD1 for D (6 bases). With 6 bases removed from V and 1 base from J, the gap between germline ends came to 8 bases. Germline V gives CDR1 SGHTA, CDR2 FQGNSA. There are 13 residues in the CDR3. The DNA of the CDR3 is TGTGCCAGCAGTCCAGGGGGCACAGATACGCAGTATTTT. Its translation: CASSPGGTDTQYF.

This clone was detected ten times or more. This chain joins TRBV2 and TRBJ2-7; 7 nucleotides agree with TRBD2. Per the germline V gene, CDR1 is SNHLY and CDR2 is FYNNEI. The CDR3 extends over 14 amino acids. The V segment lost 5 bases and the J segment 3 bases; nucleotides outside the gene matches: 7. The CDR3 reads CASSLLASVYEQYF. The CDR3, as DNA: TGTGCCAGCAGTTTACTAGCGTCGGTCTACGAGCAGTACTTC.

This clone turned up a few times. In DNA, the CDR3 is TGTGCCAGCAGCCGGGGGCGGGACCAGAACACTGAAGCTTTCTTT. This codes for CASSRGRDQNTEAFF. The genes are TRBV7-2 and TRBJ1-1, with D tentatively TRBD1 (6 bases). The CDR3 length is 15 residues. Trimming removed 5 bases from V and 1 base from J, with 14 bases in between. Germline V CDR1 and CDR2: SGHTA, FQGNSA.

This clone was counted once. This chain connects TRBV5-4 to TRBJ2-7; TRBD1 agrees at 8 bases. Per germline, CDR1 SGHNT and CDR2 YYREEE (reference sequence). With V trimmed by 4 bases and J by 2 bases, 5 bases remained unmatched. The CDR3 covers 14 residues. For the CDR3, the DNA is TGTGCCAGCAGCAGACAGGGGACAACCTACGAGCAGTACTTC. It encodes CASSRQGTTYEQYF.

CDR3 coding DNA: TGTGCCAGCAGTGTTGAGCTCACCGGGTACGAGCAGTACTTC. Translating it yields CASSVELTGYEQYF. The chain couples TRBV6-1 to TRBJ2-7; D is unclear. CDR1 MNHNS and CDR2 SASEGT come from the germline V gene. The CDR3 sequence is 14 residues long. With 4 bases removed from V and 4 bases from J, the gap between germline ends came to 14 bases.